Listed below are T cell receptor beta chains from one sample, sequenced in a study of CD8+CD57+ T cells in acquired aplastic anemia. MiXCR was run by TCRdb on the reads, yielding one entry per CDR3 protein. The data hold 200,000 or so distinct CDR3 sequences, with around three fifths observed a single time. Sequencing used sorted CD4+, CD8+, or CD8+CD57+ T cells (not recorded which) from PBMCs. Receptors were obtained from a human donor with severe aplastic anemia or a healthy control (not recorded which). The conserved cysteine and the conserved F or W are not part of the CDR3 here. Fields, in order: V gene, CDR3 protein.

TRBV4-1 ASSRNGDRGTEAF
TRBV5-1 ASSFRGSANTGELF
TRBV27 ASSGSAYEQY
TRBV27 ASSTGGIGPQH
TRBV20-1 SASTGVWDNEQF
TRBV7-2 ASRVAPDTQY
TRBV20-1 SAREAGGRNYNEQF
TRBV7-9 ASSLGGWGTDTQY
TRBV7-4 ASSLEGTANTGELF
TRBV2 ASSGGLAGNYNEQF
TRBV6-5 ASSYEGGYT
TRBV7-2 ASSFRDRGRYEQY
TRBV10-3 AIREPGLDVGNEQF
TRBV24-1 ATSDASQGPGNTIY
TRBV20-1 SVAGYT
TRBV2 ASSKAENTEAF
TRBV25-1 ASRGLGETQY
TRBV20-1 SARDPSGRSFYEQY
TRBV20-1 SARARDLSTDTQY
TRBV20-1 SARVHGYT
TRBV6-6 ASSRLGNQPQH
TRBV7-9 ASSQRTGFAPLH
TRBV20-1 SAIGQVGYEQY
TRBV7-8 ASSLAESTYEQY
TRBV2 ASSEGRGVSYEQY
TRBV24-1 ATSEAQSIEQF
TRBV15 ATSREGTGKYEQY
TRBV9 ASSTSGTRGETQY
TRBV7-9 ASSLMVLAGGGEQF
TRBV5-8 ASSPDRGRENTGELF
TRBV15 ATSRDWSTGGRASTDTQY
TRBV10-3 ASSDQPAGSSYNEQF
TRBV19 ASSIGSRGLGNIQY
TRBV5-6 ASSFGYPSENEQY
TRBV4-2 ATQAKEVVGYT
TRBV25-1 ASSVSLGHNYEQY
TRBV7-9 ATGGDGEKLF
TRBV5-1 ASSLEPQTNTGELF
TRBV2 ANRERPSSYNEQF
TRBV6-1 ASSVRWDSPLH
TRBV5-1 ASSLEPGPTYEQY
TRBV9 ASSPGVSPLH
TRBV2 ASSEGTGEDEQY
TRBV7-8 ASSNRGDGTPPGFL
TRBV20-1 SARGGGDYEQY
TRBV4-2 ASSQDLAGPEQF
TRBV19 ASSILDTPGGNEQF
TRBV10-2 ASSETSSNQPQH
TRBV19 ASSPRSGGTEGTEAF
TRBV20-1 SARGAVTVYEQY
TRBV7-3 ASSFDKRDTQY
TRBV2 ASSGDRQYEQY
TRBV29-1 SVVELAGGPSSYNEQF